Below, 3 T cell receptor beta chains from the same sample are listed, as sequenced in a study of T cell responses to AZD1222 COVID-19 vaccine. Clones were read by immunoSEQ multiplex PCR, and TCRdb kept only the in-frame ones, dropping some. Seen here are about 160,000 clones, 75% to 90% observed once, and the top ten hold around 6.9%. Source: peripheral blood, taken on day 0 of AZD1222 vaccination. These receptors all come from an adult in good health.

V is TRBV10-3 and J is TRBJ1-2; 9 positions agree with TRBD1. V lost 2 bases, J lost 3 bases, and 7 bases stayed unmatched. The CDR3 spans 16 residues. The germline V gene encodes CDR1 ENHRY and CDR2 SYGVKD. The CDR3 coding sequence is TGTGCCATCAGTGAGCGAGGACAGGGGAATGACTATGGCTACACCTTC. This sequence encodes CAISERGQGNDYGYTF.

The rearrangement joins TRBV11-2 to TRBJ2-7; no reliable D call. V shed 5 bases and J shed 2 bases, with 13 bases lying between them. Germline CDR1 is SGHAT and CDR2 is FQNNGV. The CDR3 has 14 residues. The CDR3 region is CASSLPVEAYEQYF. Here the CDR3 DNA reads TGTGCCAGCAGCCTCCCCGTGGAAGCCTACGAGCAGTACTTC. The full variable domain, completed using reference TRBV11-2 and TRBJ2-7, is EAGVAQSPRYKIIEKRQSVAFWCNPISGHATLYWYQQILGQGPKLLIQFQNNGVVDDSQLPKDRFSAERLKGVDSTLKIQPAKLEDSAVYLCASSLPVEAYEQYFGPGTRLTVT.

DNA of the CDR3: TGTGCCAGTAGTATTCAGACAGCCAGATGGCCCTATGGCTACACCTTC. Protein sequence: CASSIQTARWPYGYTF. The gene calls are TRBV19 and TRBJ1-2; D may be TRBD1 (5 bases). The CDR3 is 16 amino acids. Germline V CDR1 and CDR2: LNHDA, SQIVND (reference sequence). Trimming pared 3 bases from V and 4 bases from J, leaving 18 bases between. The variable domain in full, completed from reference TRBV19 and TRBJ1-2, reads DGGITQSPKYLFRKEGQNVTLSCEQNLNHDAMYWYRQDPGQGLRLIYYSQIVNDFQKGDIAEGYSVSREKKESFPLTVTSAQKNPTAFYLCASSIQTARWPYGYTFGSGTRLTVV.